This passage covers 23 T cell receptor beta chains from one sample sequenced in a study of T-cell memory formation after mild COVID-19. MiXCR, run by TCRdb on the 5' RACE reads, gives a single entry per CDR3 protein. The data hold roughly 310,000 distinct CDR3 sequences, with 15% to 20% observed a single time. Sequencing was done on a sample of PBMCs or a T cell subset sorted from them (not recorded which). These receptors were taken from a man aged 18 to 29 who had mild COVID-19 (a few samples of this study predate the infection). Cell type and time point are not known.

This clonotype was recorded at least ten times. The V and J genes are TRBV20-1 and TRBJ2-5, with a possible D match to TRBD2 (5 bases). CDR1 is DFQATT and CDR2 is SNEGSKA in the germline V gene (reference sequence). The CDR3 loop spans 13 amino acids. V was clipped by 3 bases and J by 4 bases, with 12 bases between them. The CDR3 is CSASADLRETQYF. In nucleotides, the CDR3 is TGCAGTGCTAGCGCGGACTTAAGAGAGACCCAGTACTTC.

A few counts support this clonotype. This CDR3 is CASSEATGKGGETQYF. CDR3 nucleotides: TGCGCCAGCAGTGAGGCGACCGGGAAAGGAGGGGAGACCCAGTACTTC. This chain joins TRBV10-1 and TRBJ2-5; D might be TRBD2 (6 bases). V was trimmed by 2 bases and J by 5 bases, leaving 18 bases between them. Germline loops: CDR1 WNHNN, CDR2 SYGVQD (reference sequence). The CDR3 loop spans 16 amino acids.

The genes are TRBV30 and TRBJ2-1; D not certain. The CDR3 has 14 amino acids. V lost 4 bases and J 1 base, leaving 11 bases between the germline ends. Germline loops: CDR1 GTSNPN, CDR2 SVGIG (reference sequence). Written as DNA, the CDR3 is TGTGCCTGGAATGGGGTGTTTTCCTACAATGAGCAGTTCTTC. Its translation is CAWNGVFSYNEQFF.

This clonotype was counted between two and nine times. The V and J genes are TRBV10-2 and TRBJ1-1; D is undetermined. V was pared by 3 bases and J by 0 bases, with 5 bases between. Germline V gene data show CDR1 as WSHSY and CDR2 as SAAADI. This CDR3 spans 13 amino acids. CDR3 amino acids: CASSEVVNTEAFF. The CDR3, as DNA: TGCGCCAGCAGTGAAGTGGTGAACACTGAAGCTTTCTTT.

The sample holds a few counts of this clonotype. This chain links TRBV19 with TRBJ1-1; 7 bases line up with TRBD1. The CDR3 extends over 14 amino acids. Unmatched junction bases numbered 11, after V lost 8 bases and J lost 5 bases. Germline V gene data show CDR1 as LNHDA and CDR2 as SQIVND (reference sequence). The CDR3 spells CASENQGDGTEAFF. CDR3 nucleotide sequence: TGTGCCAGTGAAAACCAGGGGGATGGGACTGAAGCTTTCTTT.

This clonotype was detected only a few times. The V and J genes are TRBV7-2 and TRBJ1-3, with TRBD1 matching 12 bases. V shed 1 base and J 0 bases; nucleotides not matched to a gene: 4. The CDR3 sequence is 18 residues long. The germline V gene has CDR1 SGHTA and CDR2 FQGNSA. The CDR3 DNA follows: TGTGCCAGCAGCTTAGAGGGACAGGGGGCTATCTCTGGAAACACCATATATTTT. It is translated as CASSLEGQGAISGNTIYF.

The chain carries TRBV6-2 or TRBV6-3 and TRBJ2-5, with a possible D match to TRBD2 (6 bases). This CDR3 contains 12 residues. Germline V CDR1 and CDR2: MNHEY, SVGEGT. The ends were cut back, 4 bases at V and 6 bases at J, with 9 bases in the middle. In DNA form, the CDR3 reads TGTGCCAGCAGTTCCAGCGGGCAGACCCAGTACTTC. Encoded protein: CASSSSGQTQYF.

This clonotype appeared a few times. The gene calls are TRBV20-1 and TRBJ2-2, with D unresolved. Germline CDR1 DFQATT, CDR2 SNEGSKA (reference sequence). The V gene lost 7 bases and the J gene lost 0 bases, with 15 bases spanning the gap. The CDR3 runs 15 residues. The CDR3 DNA reads as TGCAGTGTCAAGCGCGGAGTCCCGAACACCGGGGAGCTGTTTTTT. It yields the protein CSVKRGVPNTGELFF.

The rearrangement links TRBV7-9 to TRBJ1-5; 8 positions match TRBD1. With 5 bases clipped from V and 0 bases from J, the junction kept 6 bases outside the gene matches. CDR1 SEHNR and CDR2 FQNEAQ come from the germline V gene (reference sequence). The CDR3 spans 16 residues. CDR3 loop: CASSTSDRDSNQPQHF. The CDR3 bases are TGTGCCAGCAGCACCTCGGACAGGGATAGCAATCAGCCCCAGCATTTT.

This clonotype has a handful of counts. J is TRBJ2-2 and V is TRBV7-6, with TRBD2 matching over 7 bases. The CDR3 has 18 residues. Per germline, CDR1 SGHVS and CDR2 FNYEAQ. V lost 1 base and J lost 2; bases outside the gene matches: 10. CDR3 residues: CASSLVRARGTNTGELFF. The CDR3 nucleotides read TGTGCCAGCAGCTTAGTCCGCGCGCGGGGGACCAACACCGGGGAGCTGTTTTTT.

The V call is TRBV12-3 or TRBV12-4, the J call TRBJ2-7; D possibly uses TRBD1 or TRBD2 (7 bases each). Trimming pared 6 bases from V and 3 bases from J, leaving 18 bases between. CDR3 length: 15 amino acids. Written as DNA, the CDR3 is TGTGCCAGCAGCCCGATGACAGGGAGGGGCTACGAGCAGTACTTC. Amino acid sequence: CASSPMTGRGYEQYF.

The V call is TRBV7-9, the J call TRBJ2-5; no clear D gene. V was cut by 3 bases and J by 5 bases, with 16 bases left in between. The CDR3 spans 15 residues. Germline V CDR1 and CDR2: SEHNR, FQNEAQ (reference sequence). CDR3 region: CASSFDRAGIETQYF. CDR3 coding DNA: TGTGCCAGCAGCTTTGACCGGGCTGGGATTGAGACCCAGTACTTC.

This clonotype was picked up many times. The chain combines TRBV6-5 with TRBJ2-7, with TRBD1 identical over 9 bases. The V gene end was trimmed by 5 bases and the J gene end by 7 bases; junction bases not matched to a gene: 9. The CDR3 loop spans 14 amino acids. Germline V gene sequence: CDR1 MNHEY, CDR2 SVGAGI. CDR3: CASSPGQGVGEQYV. DNA for the CDR3: TGTGCCAGCAGTCCGGGACAGGGAGTGGGAGAGCAGTACGTC.

The chain has TRBV5-1 and TRBJ1-6; D is unclear. The germline gives CDR1 SGHRS, CDR2 YFSETQ. The CDR3 is 14 amino acids. Trimming took off 0 bases at V and 9 bases at J, with 10 bases between the two ends. The CDR3 nucleotides read TGCGCCAGCAGCTTGGTTAATTACGGTTCACCCCTCCACTTT. It encodes CASSLVNYGSPLHF.

J is TRBJ2-5 and V is TRBV9; 16 bases are shared with TRBD2. The CDR3 spans 19 residues. The ends lost 4 bases at V and 5 bases at J; junction bases unmatched: 14. Per the germline V gene, CDR1 is SGDLS and CDR2 is YYNGEE. CDR3 amino acids: CASSSSPGTSGGAVETQYF. DNA of the CDR3: TGTGCCAGCAGCTCCTCACCCGGGACTAGCGGGGGGGCCGTGGAGACCCAGTACTTC.

This clonotype was recorded many times. The V call is TRBV4-3, the J call TRBJ2-3, with 12 positions matching TRBD2. Germline CDR1 LGHNA, CDR2 YSLEER. CDR3 length: 17 amino acids. V shed 4 bases, J shed 5 bases, and the junction held 10 bases outside the gene matches. The CDR3 region is CASSRVTGLAGLDTQYF. The CDR3 coding sequence is TGCGCCAGCAGCCGAGTTACCGGACTAGCGGGGTTAGATACGCAGTATTTT.

In this sample, this clonotype turned up many times. This chain connects TRBV29-1 to TRBJ1-5; 10 bases match TRBD1. Per the germline V gene, CDR1 is SQVTM and CDR2 is ANQGSEA. CDR3 length equals 16 residues. V lost 8 bases to trimming and J lost 0 bases; unmatched junction nucleotides: 10. The CDR3 coding sequence is TGCAGCCCTGGACAGGGGGAATGCTATAGCAATCAGCCCCAGCATTTT. Protein sequence: CSPGQGECYSNQPQHF.

The chain joins TRBV18 to TRBJ1-5; TRBD1 matches at 7 bases. CDR3 length: 13 amino acids. Germline-derived CDR1 and CDR2 are KGHSH and LQKENI. V lost 6 bases to trimming and J lost 6 bases; unmatched junction nucleotides: 5. The chain's CDR3 is CASSRQGRQPQHF. CDR3 nucleotide sequence: TGTGCCAGCTCTCGACAGGGTCGTCAGCCCCAGCATTTT.

The rearrangement uses TRBV7-2 and TRBJ2-3; TRBD2 aligns across 8 bases. The V segment lost 0 bases and the J segment 2 bases; nucleotides outside the gene matches: 4. Germline V lookup: CDR1 SGHTA, CDR2 FQGNSA. The CDR3 runs 16 residues. The CDR3 sequence is CASSLAGLGDTDTQYF. Written as DNA, the CDR3 is TGTGCCAGCAGCTTAGCGGGACTAGGAGACACAGATACGCAGTATTTT.

This clonotype was picked up a small number of times. The rearrangement joins TRBV6-5 to TRBJ1-4, with 8 bases lining up with TRBD1. The CDR3 runs to 14 residues. Per germline, CDR1 MNHEY and CDR2 SVGAGI. With 6 bases clipped from V and 8 bases from J, the junction kept 8 bases outside the gene matches. In nucleotides, the CDR3 is TGTGCCAGCAGACCGGACAGGGCAAGAGAAAAACTGTTTTTT. Protein product: CASRPDRAREKLFF.

The gene calls are TRBV12-3 or TRBV12-4 and TRBJ1-1; D call uncertain. The CDR3 runs to 14 residues. The V end lost 2 bases, the J end lost 6 bases, and 13 bases lay between the germline ends. The CDR3 DNA reads as TGTGCCAGCAGTTTACAGGCAACTCGGCCTGAAGCTTTCTTT. Its protein product is CASSLQATRPEAFF.

This rearrangement joins TRBV27 to TRBJ2-5; D is possibly TRBD1 (5 bases). The CDR3 has 11 amino acids. Germline loops: CDR1 MNHEY, CDR2 SMNVEV (reference sequence). Trimming stripped 7 bases from V and 12 bases from J, with 15 bases between. CDR3 loop: CASTQRDREYF. CDR3 in DNA: TGTGCCAGCACCCAGAGAGACAGAGAGTACTTC.

This chain connects TRBV5-5 to TRBJ1-5; D is unresolved. The CDR3 is 14 amino acids. V was pared by 3 bases and J by 1 base, with 8 bases between. Germline values: CDR1 SGHKS, CDR2 YYEKEE (reference sequence). For the CDR3, the DNA is TGTGCCAGCAGCTGGATCGGGAGCAATCAGCCCCAGCATTTT. Translating it yields CASSWIGSNQPQHF.